This T cell receptor beta chain was observed in a study of CD8 T cells in ankylosing spondylitis. Study-wide findings and caveats: It was reported that disease-linked clones were significantly enriched in matched ankylosing spondylitis synovial fluid. Earlier literature documents some of the motif variants in reactive arthritis synovial fluid and blood. Ankylosing spondylitis blood seemed to carry a telltale TCR beta motif made of roughly eight highly homologous variants.

This clonotype was observed a few times. Its antigen is currently unknown. Germline V gives CDR1 DFQATT, CDR2 SNEGSKA (reference sequence). The V gene lost 0 bases and the J gene lost 4 bases, with 15 bases spanning the gap. CDR3 length: 16 residues. Quantitative 5'-RACE was performed with molecular barcodes, and it yielded the TCR beta libraries. One entry per CDR3 protein results from TCRdb running MiXCR on the 5' RACE reads. The sample carries roughly 440,000 distinct CDR3 sequences, over 15% recorded once. Sample: blood, either unsorted or a sorted T cell fraction (not recorded which). V and J are TRBV20-1 and TRBJ2-2; weak D call: TRBD2 (6 bases). The TCR was taken from a male donor with ankylosing spondylitis. The CDR3 loop is CSARDGGGKGTGELFF. In DNA form, the CDR3 reads TGCAGTGCTAGAGATGGCGGCGGGAAGGGCACCGGGGAGCTGTTTTTT.